The T cell receptor beta chain under discussion was sequenced for a study of shared clonotypes between healthy human individuals. Naive CD8 isolation took CD45RO-negative cells positively selected for CCR7 and excluded terminally differentiated effector memory CD45RA+ cells. In the case of this clone: Its matching antigen is unknown.

Sequencing was performed with immunoSEQ multiplex PCR; in TCRdb, only in-frame clones are kept and a portion is missing. The table includes roughly 850,000 clones, 96% detected once. The CDR3 is 15 residues long. V was pared by 2 bases and J by 5 bases, with 12 bases between. Germline V gives CDR1 SGHTA, CDR2 FQGNSA. Points from the study as a whole: A handful of donors showed sharing of about 4.7% of naive CD4 clonotypes. Lower generation probabilities were found for non-shared clonotypes than for those shared by all four donors.

V is TRBV7-2 and J is TRBJ1-4; D is ambiguous. This sequence originates from a man aged 25-45 years in good health. The sample comprised naive CD8+ T cells sorted from blood. CDR3 bases: TGTGCCAGCAGCTTATGGCTGGGGATCAATGAAAAACTGTTTTTT. It specifies CASSLWLGINEKLFF.